What follows are 27 T cell receptor beta chains derived from one specimen sequenced in a study of blood T cells in healthy people across ages. Next came a second PCR, run for roughly 6 to 11 cycles, which used a sample-barcoded 5' primer along with a J-beta primer mix. TCRdb re-derived calls from the 5' RACE reads in MiXCR, one entry per CDR3 protein. The repertoire holds around 650,000 distinct CDR3 sequences, with about 34% as singletons. Sequencing was done on a sample of blood. These receptors all stem from a woman older than 75 in good health.

Concerning this clonotype: A much bigger clone sits one base away, suggesting this may be a read error. V and J are TRBV5-4 and TRBJ2-5; D unresolved. The V gene's germline CDR1 is SGHNT and CDR2 YYREEE (reference sequence). Trimming took 2 bases from V and 2 from J, leaving 7 bases between them. The CDR3 covers 13 residues. The CDR3 spells CASSFGQQETQYF. Here the CDR3 DNA reads TGTGCCAGCAGCTTCGGCCAGCAAGAGACCCAGTACTTC.

This chain links TRBV7-2 with TRBJ1-1, with 7 bases identical to TRBD1. The CDR3 consists of 13 residues. V lost 3 bases, J lost 5 bases, and 3 bases stayed unmatched. From germline, CDR1 is SGHTA and CDR2 FQGNSA. The chain's CDR3 is CASSFTGETEAFF. The DNA for the CDR3 is TGTGCCAGCAGCTTCACAGGGGAGACTGAAGCTTTCTTT.

This clonotype was counted at least ten times. V is TRBV4-2 and J is TRBJ1-2; 9 nucleotides align to TRBD1. Trimming cost V 0 bases and J 0 bases; bases outside gene matches: 17. Germline values: CDR1 LGHNA, CDR2 YNFKEQ. The CDR3 length is 21 residues. In DNA, the CDR3 is TGTGCCAGCAGCCAAGATAATAACAGGGGGCGGACAGGGGACGCTAACTATGGCTACACCTTC. It yields the protein CASSQDNNRGRTGDANYGYTF.

V usage is TRBV5-1 and J usage is TRBJ2-3; tentative D call: TRBD2 (6 bases). Trimming removed 5 bases at V and 1 base at J, with 29 bases between. Per germline, CDR1 SGHRS and CDR2 YFSETQ. CDR3 length equals 20 residues. CDR3 nucleotides: TGCGCCAGCAGGAAACGACCAGGCACTGGCGGGGAAGTTGGCACAGATACGCAGTATTTT. It yields the protein CASRKRPGTGGEVGTDTQYF.

This clonotype was counted ten times or more. Written as DNA, the CDR3 is TGTGCCAGCTCACCTCTACCGGCGGGGGGCGGAAGCACAGATACGCAGTATTTT. Translated, it gives CASSPLPAGGGSTDTQYF. This rearrangement joins TRBV18 to TRBJ2-3; 8 nucleotides match TRBD2. Trimming removed 3 bases from V and 0 bases from J; junction bases left unmatched: 11. Germline loops: CDR1 KGHSH, CDR2 LQKENI. CDR3 size: 18 residues.

This clonotype has just a few counts. The V and J genes are TRBV27 and TRBJ2-1, with D tentatively TRBD2 (5 bases). The end of the DNA is better explained by TRBJ2-7, so the J call may be wrong. The CDR3 runs 15 residues. From germline, CDR1 is MNHEY and CDR2 SMNVEV (reference sequence). The CDR3 DNA reads TGTGCCAGCAGGAGGTGGGGTAGCGAAGACAATGAGCAGTACTTC. Translated, it gives CASRRWGSEDNEQYF.

The V call is TRBV6-4, the J call TRBJ1-6, with D possibly TRBD1 on 6 matching bases. The CDR3 is 16 amino acids. Trimming removed 3 bases at V and 11 bases at J, with 20 bases between. Germline assignment: CDR1 MRHNA and CDR2 SNTAGT. The CDR3, as DNA: TGTGCCAGCAGTGAACGGGGGGCTCCAAAGGCGACACCCCTCCACTTT. This encodes CASSERGAPKATPLHF.

This clonotype has just a few counts. A much larger clone lies one base from this, so it may be a read error. The V and J genes are TRBV6-5 and TRBJ2-1; D gene ambiguous. Deletions cut 8 bases from V and 13 bases from J, with 18 bases between. The CDR3 length is 12 residues. CDR1 and CDR2 from the germline V gene are MNHEY and SVGAGI. CDR3 bases: TGTGCCAGCCGCTCGGTGGAAGAGACCCAGTTCTTC. Translated: CASRSVEETQFF.

This clonotype was seen at least ten times. With a much larger clone just one base away, this may be a read error. The chain carries TRBV5-1 and TRBJ2-5, with 8 bases aligning to TRBD2. Germline V lookup: CDR1 SGHRS, CDR2 YFSETQ. The CDR3 totals 11 residues. J gave up 11 bases and V 3 bases, and 3 bases lay outside the gene matches. The DNA for the CDR3 is TGCGCCAGCAGCTCGGAGCGGGGGCAGTACTTC. This sequence encodes CASSSERGQYF.

The gene calls are TRBV20-1 and TRBJ2-1, with TRBD2 matching over 11 bases. The germline gives CDR1 DFQATT, CDR2 SNEGSKA (reference sequence). The CDR3 is made up of 16 amino acids. V lost 3 bases, J lost 0 bases, and 4 bases stayed unmatched. The DNA of the CDR3 is TGCAGTGCTAGGTCTAGCGGGGGGCTCTCCTACAATGAGCAGTTCTTC. It is translated as CSARSSGGLSYNEQFF.

This clonotype was recorded at least ten times. The gene calls are TRBV14 and TRBJ2-5; TRBD2 might be the D (6 bases). In germline, CDR1 is SGHDN, CDR2 FVKESK. The length of the CDR3 is 14 residues. The ends were cut back, 3 bases at V and 5 bases at J, with 13 bases in the middle. In DNA, the CDR3 is TGTGCCAGCAGCCAGATGGGGGGTTGGGAGACCCAGTACTTC. Its protein is CASSQMGGWETQYF.

There are a few counts of this clonotype. V usage is TRBV7-6 and J usage is TRBJ1-2; 8 nucleotides line up with TRBD1. There are 16 residues in the CDR3. The V and J ends lost 4 bases and 2 bases, in that order; junction bases with no gene match: 9. The germline V gene has CDR1 SGHVS and CDR2 FNYEAQ. The CDR3 nucleotides read TGTGCCAGCAGCTCAGATCAGGGGGCTATCAACTATGGCTACACCTTC. Translated: CASSSDQGAINYGYTF. The full variable domain, with the rest looked up from reference TRBV7-6 and TRBJ1-2, is GAGVSQSPRYKVTKRGQDVALRCDPISGHVSLYWYRQALGQGPEFLTYFNYEAQQDKSGLPNDRFSAERPEGSISTLTIQRTEQRDSAMYRCASSSDQGAINYGYTFGSGTRLTVV.

This clonotype was found a few times. A much larger clone differs from this one at a single base, so this may be a read error. The rearrangement uses TRBV5-6 and TRBJ2-5; D is uncertain. The germline V gene encodes CDR1 SGHDT and CDR2 YYEEEE. The V and J ends lost 4 bases and 4 bases respectively, with 14 bases between them. This CDR3 contains 14 residues. CDR3 residues: CASSLPPWGETQYF. The CDR3 DNA reads as TGTGCCAGCAGCCTTCCACCTTGGGGAGAGACCCAGTACTTC.

In this sample, this clonotype turned up many times. The chain joins TRBV5-6 to TRBJ1-1, with 7 bases aligning to TRBD1. Per the germline V gene, CDR1 is SGHDT and CDR2 is YYEEEE. CDR3 length: 14 amino acids. V dropped 4 bases and J dropped 5; count of bases not matched to a gene: 8. The CDR3 DNA sequence: TGTGCCAGCAGCCCCTCGACAGGGAGGACTGAAGCTTTCTTT. It yields the protein CASSPSTGRTEAFF. Drawing the rest from reference TRBV5-6 and TRBJ1-1, the complete variable domain is DAGVTQSPTHLIKTRGQQVTLRCSPKSGHDTVSWYQQALGQGPQFIFQYYEEEERQRGNFPDRFSGHQFPNYSSELNVNALLLGDSALYLCASSPSTGRTEAFFGQGTRLTVV.

This clonotype was found a few times. The chain uses TRBV18 and TRBJ1-2; D is uncertain. CDR3 length equals 15 residues. Germline V CDR1 and CDR2: KGHSH, LQKENI. Trimming removed 8 bases at V and 0 bases at J, with 16 bases between. The CDR3 DNA reads as TGTGCCAGCACCCGCGACACGGTATCTAACTATGGCTACACCTTC. This codes for CASTRDTVSNYGYTF.

This clonotype was observed many times. The gene calls are TRBV5-5 and TRBJ2-7; 9 bases match TRBD2. There are 15 residues in the CDR3. The V gene's germline CDR1 is SGHKS and CDR2 YYEKEE (reference sequence). Trimming took 4 bases from V and 4 from J; bases not matched to a gene: 9. The CDR3 DNA follows: TGTGCCAGCAGCGGGAGACTAGCGGACATTTACGAGCAGTACTTC. This codes for CASSGRLADIYEQYF.

This chain links TRBV5-1 with TRBJ1-1, with TRBD1 matching over 9 bases. The CDR3 extends over 13 amino acids. V shed 3 bases, J shed 5 bases, and the junction held 2 bases outside the gene matches. Germline V gives CDR1 SGHRS, CDR2 YFSETQ. CDR3: CASSWDRETEAFF. In DNA form, the CDR3 reads TGCGCCAGCAGCTGGGACAGGGAAACTGAAGCTTTCTTT.

This clonotype was seen only a few times. V and J are TRBV6-5 and TRBJ2-1, with 12 positions matching TRBD2. The J call may be faulty, since TRBJ2-7 better matches the DNA end. Germline CDR1 reads MNHEY; CDR2 reads SVGAGI. This CDR3 is 16 amino acids long. The CDR3 reads CASRFRTSGTNNEQYF. DNA of the CDR3: TGTGCCAGCAGATTCCGGACTAGCGGGACAAACAATGAGCAGTACTTC.

About this clonotype: This may come from a read error, since a much larger clone is one base off. V gene TRBV30 combines with J gene TRBJ2-3, with 7 positions matching TRBD2. The CDR3 is made up of 11 amino acids. The germline V gene encodes CDR1 GTSNPN and CDR2 SVGIG (reference sequence). V lost 8 bases to trimming and J lost 12 bases; unmatched junction nucleotides: 11. The CDR3 coding sequence is TGTGCCCGGACTAGGGCTACAGATCAGTATTTT. Protein sequence: CARTRATDQYF.

Concerning this clonotype: This may stem from a read error, because a much larger clone lies one nucleotide away. The chain uses TRBV3-1 and TRBJ2-1; possibly TRBD2 for D (5 bases). The J call may be in error: the DNA end matches TRBJ2-7 better. The germline CDR1 and CDR2 sequences are LGHDT and YNNKEL (reference sequence). The CDR3 consists of 18 residues. The CDR3 loop is CASSQDSWTVASYNEQYF. DNA of the CDR3: TGTGCCAGCAGCCAAGATAGCTGGACTGTAGCCTCCTACAATGAGCAGTACTTC.

A word on this clonotype: A much bigger clone sits one base away, suggesting this may be a read error. The chain joins TRBV5-1 to TRBJ2-4, with TRBD2 as a possible D gene (6 bases). The CDR3 contains 16 residues. Germline CDR1 reads SGHRS; CDR2 reads YFSETQ. This CDR3 reads CASILGARGDSNIQYF. CDR3 DNA: TGCGCCAGCATCTTGGGCGCCCGCGGGGACTCAAACATTCAGTACTTC. Supplemented by reference TRBV5-1 and TRBJ2-4, the full variable domain reads KAGVTQTPRYLIKTRGQQVTLSCSPISGHRSVSWYQQTPGQGLQFLFEYFSETQRNKGNFPGRFSGRQFSNSRSEMNVSTLELGDSALYLCASILGARGDSNIQYFGAGTRLSVL.

A word on this clonotype: This may be a read error, as it is one base from a much larger clone. The rearrangement joins TRBV20-1 to TRBJ2-7; D perhaps matches TRBD2 (6 bases). Trimming took off 5 bases at V and 0 bases at J, with 17 bases between the two ends. The CDR3 is 15 amino acids. The germline gives CDR1 DFQATT, CDR2 SNEGSKA (reference sequence). CDR3 in amino acids: CSASRGDRNSYEQYF. The CDR3 coding sequence is TGCAGTGCTTCCCGCGGGGACCGAAACTCCTACGAGCAGTACTTC.

This chain uses TRBV25-1 with TRBJ1-6; D gene ambiguous. The CDR3 is made up of 15 amino acids. V lost 2 bases, J lost 7 bases, and 12 bases lay in between. Germline V CDR1 and CDR2: MGHDK, SYGVNS. Written as DNA, the CDR3 is TGTGCCAGCAGTGAAAACCGGAACCGAAATTCACCCCTCCACTTT. It yields the protein CASSENRNRNSPLHF. Filled out from reference TRBV25-1 and TRBJ1-6, the complete variable domain reads EADIYQTPRYLVIGTGKKITLECSQTMGHDKMYWYQQDPGMELHLIHYSYGVNSTEKGDLSSESTVSRIRTEHFPLTLESARPSHTSQYLCASSENRNRNSPLHFGNGTRLTVT.

V gene TRBV30 combines with J gene TRBJ2-4, with TRBD1 identical over 10 bases. The J call may be mistaken, given a closer DNA end match to TRBJ2-7. The CDR3 extends over 16 amino acids. Per germline, CDR1 GTSNPN and CDR2 SVGIG (reference sequence). As DNA, the CDR3 is TGTGCCTGGAGTACCCAAAGGGGACAGGGGTGCCACGAGCAGTACTTC. Translation: CAWSTQRGQGCHEQYF.

This clonotype has a single count. The chain employs TRBV20-1 and TRBJ2-1; TRBD1 might be the D (7 bases). Trimming took off 5 bases at V and 1 base at J, with 15 bases between the two ends. Germline V lookup: CDR1 DFQATT, CDR2 SNEGSKA (reference sequence). There are 15 residues in the CDR3. The CDR3 spells CSAANPGGSYNEQFF. The CDR3 DNA reads as TGCAGTGCTGCGAACCCAGGGGGGTCCTACAATGAGCAGTTCTTC.

Concerning this clonotype: One end of the junction fails to match germline, which may point to a read error. This rearrangement joins TRBV27 to TRBJ1-1, with D perhaps matching TRBD1 (6 bases). Germline-derived CDR1 and CDR2 are MNHEY and SMNVEV (reference sequence). This CDR3 has 15 residues. The CDR3 DNA follows: TGTGCCAGCAGTAGATACAATTCAGGGGACACCGAAGCTTTCTTT. Amino acids: CASSRYNSGDTEAFF.

The CDR3 is CSASRPGLAGGGTETQYF. Written as DNA, the CDR3 is TGCAGTGCTAGCCGCCCGGGACTAGCGGGGGGGGGTACGGAGACCCAGTACTTC. J is TRBJ2-5 and V is TRBV20-1, with TRBD2 identical over 16 bases. CDR1 is DFQATT, CDR2 SNEGSKA, per germline (reference sequence). V lost 3 bases and J lost 5; bases outside the gene matches: 12. The CDR3 consists of 18 residues.